The entry below describes one T cell receptor (beta chain). The assay was immunoSEQ multiplex PCR, and TCRdb's table has in-frame clones only and misses some. The sample carries about 210,000 clones, roughly 80% recorded once. Germline CDR1 and CDR2: MNHEY and SMNVEV (reference sequence). V lost 4 bases, J lost 5 bases, and 11 bases lay in between. There are 14 residues in the CDR3. The data originate from a study of blood T cell repertoires in COVID-19. The sequence came from a woman between 40 and 55 years old with active or convalescent COVID-19. This chain uses TRBV27 with TRBJ1-4, with no clear D. Sequenced: peripheral blood. CDR3 residues: CASSYTHGNEKLFF. CDR3 nucleotide sequence: TGTGCCAGCAGTTACACCCACGGGAATGAAAAACTGTTTTTT.